A single TCR beta chain is shown here with its context. This specimen comes from a study of cytomegalovirus exposure and HLA in healthy donors. Germline CDR1 reads LNHDA; CDR2 reads SQIVND (reference sequence). This CDR3 comprises 12 residues. The germline V and J ends were trimmed by 0 bases and 10 bases, with 7 bases remaining between them. PCR amplification relied on 60 Vbeta primers (plus 13 Jbeta primers). Sequenced by immunoSEQ multiplex PCR; TCRdb stores in-frame clones only, minus some. The sample lists over 75,000 clones; 75% to 85% were seen once. Sequencing was done on a sample of PBMCs. The V gene is TRBV19, the J gene TRBJ2-1, with D possibly being TRBD2 (5 bases). This clonotype originated in a male donor in good health and CMV-seropositive. The CDR3 DNA follows: TGTGCCAGTAGTATAGATCGGGGAGAGCAGTTCTTC. Translation: CASSIDRGEQFF.